The text below deals with one T cell receptor beta chain. This sample stems from a study of blood T cell repertoires in COVID-19. Turning to the study itself: The United States, Italy and Spain supplied acute and convalescent COVID-19 samples. PBMCs, B-cell-depleted T cells, or T cells provided the cDNA or gDNA that made up the material.

In the original processing: Estimated nucleated cell counts came from reference gene primer amplification. The method was immunoSEQ multiplex PCR; TCRdb's version includes in-frame clones alone and lacks a portion of them. From that table come the V and J calls and clone size; the DNA was used to work out D and trimming. The sample lists tens of thousands of clones; 88% were seen once. Germline CDR1 and CDR2: SEHNR and FQNEAQ (reference sequence). V was cut by 1 base and J by 7 bases, with 22 bases left in between. This CDR3 comprises 17 residues. The sequence was collected from a human donor in a cohort sampled during active COVID-19. The V gene is TRBV7-9, the J gene TRBJ1-1; weak D call: TRBD1 (5 bases). Sequenced: peripheral blood. Here the CDR3 reads CASSLGVSGGIDDEAFF. DNA of the CDR3: TGTGCCAGCAGCTTAGGTGTTTCGGGGGGTATCGATGATGAAGCTTTCTTT.